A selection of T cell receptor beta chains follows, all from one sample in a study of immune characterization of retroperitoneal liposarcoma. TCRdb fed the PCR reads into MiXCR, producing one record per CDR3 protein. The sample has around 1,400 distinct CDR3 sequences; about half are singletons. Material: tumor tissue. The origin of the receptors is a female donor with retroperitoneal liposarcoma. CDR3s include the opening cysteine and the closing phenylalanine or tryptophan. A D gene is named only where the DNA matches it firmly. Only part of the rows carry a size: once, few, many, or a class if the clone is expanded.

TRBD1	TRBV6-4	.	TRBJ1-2	TGTGCCAGCAGTGACTCCGGACAGGGAATAGGTGGCTACACCTTC	CASSDSGQGIGGYTF
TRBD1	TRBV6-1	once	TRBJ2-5	TGTGCCAGCACCCAACCCGAAGAGACAGGGAAAGAGACCCAGTACTTC	CASTQPEETGKETQYF
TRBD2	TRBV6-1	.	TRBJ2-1	TGTGCCAGCAATCCGGGACTAGCGGGAGGCAATGAGCAGTTCTTC	CASNPGLAGGNEQFF
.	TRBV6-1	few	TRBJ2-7	TGTGCCAGCAGTGTTTCAGGTCTTAATGAGCAGTACTTC	CASSVSGLNEQYF
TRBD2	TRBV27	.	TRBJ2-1	TGTGCCAGCAGTTTCCCCGGGACTAGCGGCAATGAGCAGTTCTTC	CASSFPGTSGNEQFF
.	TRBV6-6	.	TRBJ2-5	TGTGCCAGCAGCCGGGGCCAAGAGACCCAGTACTTC	CASSRGQETQYF
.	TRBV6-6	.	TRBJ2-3	TGTGCCAGCAGTTACTCCCCTGCTTCCCCGCCAGATACGCAGTATTTT	CASSYSPASPPDTQYF
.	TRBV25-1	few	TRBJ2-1	TGTGCCAGCAGTAAGGGGGAGGGCTACAATGAGCAGTTCTTC	CASSKGEGYNEQFF
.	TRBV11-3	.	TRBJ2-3	TGTGCCAGCAGCTTTTCTAGCGGCACAGATACGCAGTATTTT	CASSFSSGTDTQYF
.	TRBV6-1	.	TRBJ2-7	TGTGCCAGCAGTGAAGGACAGTTAAATGAGCAGTACTTC	CASSEGQLNEQYF
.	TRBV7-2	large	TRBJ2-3	TGTGCCAGCAGCTTAGGGATCCAGCTCGGGACAGATACGCAGTATTTT	CASSLGIQLGTDTQYF
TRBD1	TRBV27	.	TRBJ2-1	TGTGCCAGCCTGGACAGGGATGGGAATGAGCAGTTCTTC	CASLDRDGNEQFF
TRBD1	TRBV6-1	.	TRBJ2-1	TGTGCCACCTTCGAATCGGGACAGGGGGTCCACGAGCAGTTCTTC	CATFESGQGVHEQFF
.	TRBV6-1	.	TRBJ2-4	TGTGCCAGCAGTGATCGGGGGGCCAGCGTTAAGCAGTACTTC	CASSDRGASVKQYF
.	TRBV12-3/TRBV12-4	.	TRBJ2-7	TGTGCCAGCAGTTTAGCTGGGGGAACCGAGCAGTACTTC	CASSLAGGTEQYF
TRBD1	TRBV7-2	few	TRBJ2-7	TGTGCCAGCAGCTTAGCCGGGACAGGGATTTACGAGCAGTACTTC	CASSLAGTGIYEQYF
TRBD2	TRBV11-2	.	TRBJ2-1	TGTGCCAGCAGCTTGGGACTAGATTCGAATGAGCAGTTCTTC	CASSLGLDSNEQFF
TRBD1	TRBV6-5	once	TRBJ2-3	TGTGCCAGCAGTTTGGGACAGGGAACAGATACGCAGTATTTT	CASSLGQGTDTQYF
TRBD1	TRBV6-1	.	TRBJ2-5	TGTGCCAGCACTAAGACGGGACAGCAAGAGACCCAGTACTTC	CASTKTGQQETQYF
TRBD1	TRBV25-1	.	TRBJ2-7	TGTGCCAGCAGTGATCCGGGACAGGGTGCCCACGAGCAGTACTTC	CASSDPGQGAHEQYF
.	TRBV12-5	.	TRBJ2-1	TGTGCTAGTGGTTCCAACGTGAGCTTGACGGAGACCCAGTTCTTC	CASGSNVSLTETQFF
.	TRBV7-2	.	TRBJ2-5	TGTGCCAGCAGCTTAGATGCCACCACCTCGCGGGAGACCCAGTACTTC	CASSLDATTSRETQYF
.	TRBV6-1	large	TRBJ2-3	TGTGCCAGCAGTTTGAGGCCCAGCACAGATACGCAGTATTTT	CASSLRPSTDTQYF
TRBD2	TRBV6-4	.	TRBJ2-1	TGTGCCAGCCCGGACTCTAGCGGGAGCCAAAGCTCCTACAATGAGCAGTTCTTC	CASPDSSGSQSSYNEQFF
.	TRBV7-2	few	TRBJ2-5	TGTGCCAGCAGCTTAGAGGATTGGCGGGGGACCCAGTACTTC	CASSLEDWRGTQYF
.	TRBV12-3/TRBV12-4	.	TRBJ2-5	TGTGCCAGCAGTTTAAGCCCCCAAGAGACCCAGTACTTC	CASSLSPQETQYF
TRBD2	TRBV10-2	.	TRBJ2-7	TGCGCCAGCAGTGAAAGTAGCGGGCTTATAGGCTCCGAGCAGTACTTC	CASSESSGLIGSEQYF
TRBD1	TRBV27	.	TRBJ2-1	TGTGCCAGCAGCCAGACAGGGACCTACAATGAGCAGTTCTTC	CASSQTGTYNEQFF
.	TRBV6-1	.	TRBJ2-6	TGTGCCAGCAGTGAGGCGAGGCTCTCTGGGGCCAACGTCCTGACTTTC	CASSEARLSGANVLTF
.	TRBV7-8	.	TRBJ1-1	TGTGCCAGCAGCCATTGGGACATACTGAAATCCACTGAAGCTTTCTTT	CASSHWDILKSTEAFF
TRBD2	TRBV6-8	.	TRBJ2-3	TGTGCCAGCAGACAGGGAAGCGGGAGGGGCGATACGCAGTATTTT	CASRQGSGRGDTQYF
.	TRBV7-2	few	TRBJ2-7	TGTGCCAGCAGCTTAGAGATGGGGGGAAACTACGAGCAGTACTTC	CASSLEMGGNYEQYF
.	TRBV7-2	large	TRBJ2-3	TGTGCCAGCAGCTTAGACAGCGGAGGCACAGATACGCAGTATTTT	CASSLDSGGTDTQYF
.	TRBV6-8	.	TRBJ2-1	TGTGCCAGCAGAGAGGGACTGGCTAGCACCTACAATGAGCAGTTCTTC	CASREGLASTYNEQFF
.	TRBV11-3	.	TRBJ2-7	TGTGCCAGCAGCTTAGAGGGTTTGAATGAGCAGTACTTC	CASSLEGLNEQYF
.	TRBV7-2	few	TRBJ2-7	TGTGCCAGCACCATGGCCCTCGGGCCCTACTACGAGCAGTACTTC	CASTMALGPYYEQYF
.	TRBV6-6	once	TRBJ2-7	TGTGCCAGCAGTTCTGCGGGGGCCTCCTACAATGAGCAGTACTTC	CASSSAGASYNEQYF
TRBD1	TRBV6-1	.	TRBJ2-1	TGTGCCAGCAGTGAAGCCCAGACAGGGGGCCAAGAGACCCAGTTCTTC	CASSEAQTGGQETQFF
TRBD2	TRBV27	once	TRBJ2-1	TGTGCCAGCAGTAACGCGGGACTAGCTCTCAATGAGCAGTTCTTC	CASSNAGLALNEQFF
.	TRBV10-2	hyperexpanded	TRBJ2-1	TGCGCCAGCAGTGAAACACCTCCCCCCGAGCAGTTCTTC	CASSETPPPEQFF
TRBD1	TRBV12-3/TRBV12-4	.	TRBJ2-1	TGTGCCAGCAGTTACCGACAGGGTGGCTCCTACAATGAGCAGTTCTTC	CASSYRQGGSYNEQFF
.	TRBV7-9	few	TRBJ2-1	TGTGCCAGCACCTTTACCGGGAGTGACAATGAGCAGTTCTTC	CASTFTGSDNEQFF
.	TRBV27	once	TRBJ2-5	TGTGCCAGCAGTTTATCCGGGAGTGCCCAGTACTTC	CASSLSGSAQYF
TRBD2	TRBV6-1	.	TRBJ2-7	TGTGCCAGCAGTGGAATAGCGGGACAACTCTACGAGCAGTACTTC	CASSGIAGQLYEQYF
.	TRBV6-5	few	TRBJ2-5	TGTGCCAGCAGTTACGAGGGGTTGGGGATGGAGACCCAGTACTTC	CASSYEGLGMETQYF
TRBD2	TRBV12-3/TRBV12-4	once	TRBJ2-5	TGTGCCAGCAGTCAAACCCTGCTAGCGGGAGTCCAAGAGACCCAGTACTTC	CASSQTLLAGVQETQYF
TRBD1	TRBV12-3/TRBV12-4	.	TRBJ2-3	TGTGCCAGCAGTTTCGGGACAGGAGATACGCAGTATTTT	CASSFGTGDTQYF
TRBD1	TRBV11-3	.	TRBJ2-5	TGTGCCAGCAGCTCGGACAGGGGAAGGAGGGAGACCCAGTACTTC	CASSSDRGRRETQYF
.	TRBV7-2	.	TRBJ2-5	TGTGCCAGCAGCCCCCCGACAGGTTTTTCGGAGCAGTACTTC	CASSPPTGFSEQYF